This T cell receptor (beta chain) was identified in a study of shared clonotypes between healthy human individuals. General study points: Clonotypes not shared had lower generation probabilities than those common to all four donors. Naive subsets usually exceeded memory subsets in estimated richness.

Generated by immunoSEQ multiplex PCR, the TCRdb table keeps only in-frame clones and is missing some. The data hold some 2,000,000 clones, with around 95% observed a single time. The study drew its donors from healthy HIV-negative adults without recent acute infections or vaccinations. Both subsets, CD45RA+ naive and CD45RA-negative memory, were split from the CD4+ cells. As to this clone: The antigen is undetermined.

V lost 3 bases, J lost 2 bases, and 7 bases stayed unmatched. This CDR3 is 16 amino acids long. Germline V lookup: CDR1 ENHRY, CDR2 SYGVKD. Sequenced: naive CD4+ T cells sorted from blood. The subset was: CD45RA+ positively selected. J is TRBJ2-7 and V is TRBV10-3; TRBD1 aligns across 10 bases. The clonotype comes from a man younger than 35 in good health. For the CDR3, the DNA is TGTGCCATCAGTGAATCGTTGGACAGGGGGACCTACGAGCAGTACTTC. Translation: CAISESLDRGTYEQYF.